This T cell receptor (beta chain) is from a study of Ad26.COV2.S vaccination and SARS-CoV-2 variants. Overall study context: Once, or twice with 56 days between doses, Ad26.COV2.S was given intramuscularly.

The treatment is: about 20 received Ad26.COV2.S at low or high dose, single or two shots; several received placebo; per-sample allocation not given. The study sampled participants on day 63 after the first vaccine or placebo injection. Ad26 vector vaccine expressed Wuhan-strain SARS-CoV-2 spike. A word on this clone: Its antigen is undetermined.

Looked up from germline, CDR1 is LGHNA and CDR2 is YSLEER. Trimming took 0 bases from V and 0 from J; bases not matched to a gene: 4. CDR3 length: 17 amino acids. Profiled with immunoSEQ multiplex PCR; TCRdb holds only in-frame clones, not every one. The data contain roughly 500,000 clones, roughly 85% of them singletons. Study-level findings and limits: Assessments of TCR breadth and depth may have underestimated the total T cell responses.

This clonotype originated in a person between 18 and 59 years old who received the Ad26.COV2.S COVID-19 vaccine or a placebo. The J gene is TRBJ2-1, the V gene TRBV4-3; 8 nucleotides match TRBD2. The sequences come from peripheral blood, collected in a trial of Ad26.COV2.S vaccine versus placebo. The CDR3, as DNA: TGCGCCAGCAGCCAAGATAGGGCGGGAGGCTCCTACAATGAGCAGTTCTTC. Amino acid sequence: CASSQDRAGGSYNEQFF.